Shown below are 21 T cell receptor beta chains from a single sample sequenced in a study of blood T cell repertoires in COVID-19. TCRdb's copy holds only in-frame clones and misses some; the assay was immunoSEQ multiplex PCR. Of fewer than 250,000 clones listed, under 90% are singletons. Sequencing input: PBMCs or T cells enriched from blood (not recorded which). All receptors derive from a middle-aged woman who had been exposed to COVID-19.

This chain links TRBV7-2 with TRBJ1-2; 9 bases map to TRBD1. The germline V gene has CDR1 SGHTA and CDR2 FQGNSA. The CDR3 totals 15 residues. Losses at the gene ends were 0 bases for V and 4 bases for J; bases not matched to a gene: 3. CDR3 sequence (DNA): TGTGCCAGCAGCTTAGCAGGACAGGGGTCCTATGGCTACACCTTC. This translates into CASSLAGQGSYGYTF.

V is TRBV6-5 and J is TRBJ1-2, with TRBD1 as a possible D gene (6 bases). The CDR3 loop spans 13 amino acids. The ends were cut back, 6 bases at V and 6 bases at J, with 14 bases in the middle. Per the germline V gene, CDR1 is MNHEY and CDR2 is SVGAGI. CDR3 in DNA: TGTGCCAGCAGCCGCAGGGGAGGGGATGGCTACACCTTC. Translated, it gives CASSRRGGDGYTF.

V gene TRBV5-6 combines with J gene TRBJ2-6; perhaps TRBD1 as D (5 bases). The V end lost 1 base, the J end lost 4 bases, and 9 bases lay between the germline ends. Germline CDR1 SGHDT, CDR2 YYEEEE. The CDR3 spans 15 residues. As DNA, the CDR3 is TGTGCCAGCAGCTTGATCAGGGCCGGGGCCAACGTCCTGACTTTC. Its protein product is CASSLIRAGANVLTF. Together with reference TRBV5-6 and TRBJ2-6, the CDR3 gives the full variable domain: DAGVTQSPTHLIKTRGQQVTLRCSPKSGHDTVSWYQQALGQGPQFIFQYYEEEERQRGNFPDRFSGHQFPNYSSELNVNALLLGDSALYLCASSLIRAGANVLTFGAGSRLTVL.

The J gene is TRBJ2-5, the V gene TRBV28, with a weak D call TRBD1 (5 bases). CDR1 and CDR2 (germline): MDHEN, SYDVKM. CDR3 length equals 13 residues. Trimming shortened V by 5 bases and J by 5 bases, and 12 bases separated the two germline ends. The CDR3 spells CASSSRTSETQYF. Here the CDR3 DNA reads TGTGCCAGCAGTAGCCGGACATCCGAGACCCAGTACTTC.

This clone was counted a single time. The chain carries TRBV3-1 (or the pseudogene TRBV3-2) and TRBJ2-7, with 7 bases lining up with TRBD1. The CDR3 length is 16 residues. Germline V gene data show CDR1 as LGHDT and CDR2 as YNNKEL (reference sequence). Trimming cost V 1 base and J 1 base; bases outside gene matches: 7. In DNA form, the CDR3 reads TGTGCCAGCAGCCAAGTCCCGGGACAGAGTTCCTACGAGCAGTACTTC. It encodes CASSQVPGQSSYEQYF.

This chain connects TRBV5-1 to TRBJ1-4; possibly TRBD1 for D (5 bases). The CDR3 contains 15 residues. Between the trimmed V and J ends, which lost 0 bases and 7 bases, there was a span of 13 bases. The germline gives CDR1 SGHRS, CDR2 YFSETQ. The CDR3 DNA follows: TGCGCCAGCAGCTTGGCCGAGGGGCGGGGTGAAAAACTGTTTTTT. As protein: CASSLAEGRGEKLFF.

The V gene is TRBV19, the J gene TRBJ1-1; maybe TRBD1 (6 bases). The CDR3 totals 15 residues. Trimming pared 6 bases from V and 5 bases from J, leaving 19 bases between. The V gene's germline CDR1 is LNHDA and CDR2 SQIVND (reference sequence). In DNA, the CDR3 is TGTGCCAGTAGCCTCCAGGGGCACCCGTCTACTGAAGCTTTCTTT. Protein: CASSLQGHPSTEAFF. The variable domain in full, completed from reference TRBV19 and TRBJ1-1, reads DGGITQSPKYLFRKEGQNVTLSCEQNLNHDAMYWYRQDPGQGLRLIYYSQIVNDFQKGDIAEGYSVSREKKESFPLTVTSAQKNPTAFYLCASSLQGHPSTEAFFGQGTRLTVV.

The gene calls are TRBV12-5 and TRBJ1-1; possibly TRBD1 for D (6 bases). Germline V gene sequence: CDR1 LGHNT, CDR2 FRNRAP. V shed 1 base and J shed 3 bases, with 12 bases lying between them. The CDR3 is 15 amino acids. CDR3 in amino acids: CASGLEAGGHTEAFF. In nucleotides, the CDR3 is TGTGCTAGTGGTTTGGAGGCGGGGGGCCACACTGAAGCTTTCTTT. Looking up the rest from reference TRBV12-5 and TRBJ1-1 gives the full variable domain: DARVTQTPRHKVTEMGQEVTMRCQPILGHNTVFWYRQTMMQGLELLAYFRNRAPLDDSGMPKDRFSAEMPDATLATLKIQPSEPRDSAVYFCASGLEAGGHTEAFFGQGTRLTVV.

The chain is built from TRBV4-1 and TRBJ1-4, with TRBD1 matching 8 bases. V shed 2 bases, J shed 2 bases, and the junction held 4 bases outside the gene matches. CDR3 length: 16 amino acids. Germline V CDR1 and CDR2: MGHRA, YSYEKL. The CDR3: CASSQPYRGTNEKLFF. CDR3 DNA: TGCGCCAGCAGCCAACCCTACAGGGGGACTAATGAAAAACTGTTTTTT.

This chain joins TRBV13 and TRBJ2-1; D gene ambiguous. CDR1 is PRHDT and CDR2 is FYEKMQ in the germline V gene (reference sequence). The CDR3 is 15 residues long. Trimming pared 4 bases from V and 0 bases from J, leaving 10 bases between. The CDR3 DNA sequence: TGTGCCAGCAGCTCCCTCGCGCGCTCCTACAATGAGCAGTTCTTC. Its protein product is CASSSLARSYNEQFF.

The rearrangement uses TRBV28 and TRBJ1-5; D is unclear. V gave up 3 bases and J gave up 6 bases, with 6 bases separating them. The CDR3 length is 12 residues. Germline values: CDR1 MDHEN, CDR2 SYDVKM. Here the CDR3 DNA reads TGTGCCAGCAGTTTTGAGGTTCAGCCCCAGCATTTT. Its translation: CASSFEVQPQHF.

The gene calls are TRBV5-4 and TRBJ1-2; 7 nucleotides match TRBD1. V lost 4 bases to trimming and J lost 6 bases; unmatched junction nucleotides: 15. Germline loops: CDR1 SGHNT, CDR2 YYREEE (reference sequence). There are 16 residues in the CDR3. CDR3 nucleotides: TGTGCCAGCAGCCAAAGTCAGGTGTTTCAGGGGGATGGCTACACCTTC. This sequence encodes CASSQSQVFQGDGYTF.

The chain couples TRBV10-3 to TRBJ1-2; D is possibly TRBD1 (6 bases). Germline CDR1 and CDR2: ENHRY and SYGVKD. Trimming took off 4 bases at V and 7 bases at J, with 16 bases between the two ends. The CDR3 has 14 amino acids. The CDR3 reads CAISVAQGGGGYTF. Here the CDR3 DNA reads TGTGCCATCAGTGTAGCACAGGGAGGGGGTGGCTACACCTTC.

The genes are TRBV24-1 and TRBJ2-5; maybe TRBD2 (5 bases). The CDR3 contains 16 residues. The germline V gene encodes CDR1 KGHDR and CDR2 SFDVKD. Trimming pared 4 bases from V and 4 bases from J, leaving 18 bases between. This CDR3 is CATSDPHSVGRETQYF. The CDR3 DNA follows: TGTGCCACCAGTGACCCCCACTCGGTGGGGAGAGAGACCCAGTACTTC.

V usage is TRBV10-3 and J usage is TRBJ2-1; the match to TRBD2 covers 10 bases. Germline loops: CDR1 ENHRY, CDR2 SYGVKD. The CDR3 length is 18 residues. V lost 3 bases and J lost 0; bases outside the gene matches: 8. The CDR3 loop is CAISDSNPSGGSYNEQFF. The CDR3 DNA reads TGTGCCATCAGTGACTCAAATCCTAGCGGGGGCTCCTACAATGAGCAGTTCTTC.

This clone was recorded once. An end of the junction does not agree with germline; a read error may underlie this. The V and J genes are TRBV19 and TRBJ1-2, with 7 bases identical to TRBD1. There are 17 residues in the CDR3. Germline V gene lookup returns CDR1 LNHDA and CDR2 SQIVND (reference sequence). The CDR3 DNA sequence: TGCGCCAGCCTGGACTCGGGAGGGGGCGCATGGCTGGGGGGCTACACCTTC. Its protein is CASLDSGGGAWLGGYTF.

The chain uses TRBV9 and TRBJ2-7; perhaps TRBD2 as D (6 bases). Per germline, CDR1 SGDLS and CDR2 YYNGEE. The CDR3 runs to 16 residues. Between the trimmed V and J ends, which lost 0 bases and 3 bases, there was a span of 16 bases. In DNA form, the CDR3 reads TGTGCCAGCAGCGTAGGCTGGCAGGGAGGTTTCTACGAGCAGTACTTC. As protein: CASSVGWQGGFYEQYF.

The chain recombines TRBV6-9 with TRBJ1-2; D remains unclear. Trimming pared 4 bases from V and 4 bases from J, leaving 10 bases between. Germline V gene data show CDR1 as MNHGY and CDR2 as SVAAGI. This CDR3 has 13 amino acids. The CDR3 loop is CASSSAAFYGYTF. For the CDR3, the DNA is TGTGCCAGCAGTTCCGCGGCGTTCTATGGCTACACCTTC.

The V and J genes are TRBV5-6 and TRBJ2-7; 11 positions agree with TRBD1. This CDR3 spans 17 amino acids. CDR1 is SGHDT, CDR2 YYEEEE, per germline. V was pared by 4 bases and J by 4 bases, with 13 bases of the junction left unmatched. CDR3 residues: CASSRDWGTGGTYEQYF. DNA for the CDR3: TGTGCCAGCAGCCGGGACTGGGGGACAGGGGGAACATACGAGCAGTACTTC.

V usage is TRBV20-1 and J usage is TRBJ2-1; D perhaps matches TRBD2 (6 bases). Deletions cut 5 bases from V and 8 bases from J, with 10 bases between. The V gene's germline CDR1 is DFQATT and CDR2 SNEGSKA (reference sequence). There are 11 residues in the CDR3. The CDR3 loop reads CSAGPSDEQFF. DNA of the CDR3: TGCAGTGCTGGACCTAGCGATGAGCAGTTCTTC.

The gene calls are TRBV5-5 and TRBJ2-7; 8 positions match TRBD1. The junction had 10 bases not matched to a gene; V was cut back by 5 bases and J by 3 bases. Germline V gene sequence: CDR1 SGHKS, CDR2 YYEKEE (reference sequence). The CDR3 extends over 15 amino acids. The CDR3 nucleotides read TGTGCCAGCAGTGACCGCGGACAGGGACGCTACGAGCAGTACTTC. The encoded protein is CASSDRGQGRYEQYF.